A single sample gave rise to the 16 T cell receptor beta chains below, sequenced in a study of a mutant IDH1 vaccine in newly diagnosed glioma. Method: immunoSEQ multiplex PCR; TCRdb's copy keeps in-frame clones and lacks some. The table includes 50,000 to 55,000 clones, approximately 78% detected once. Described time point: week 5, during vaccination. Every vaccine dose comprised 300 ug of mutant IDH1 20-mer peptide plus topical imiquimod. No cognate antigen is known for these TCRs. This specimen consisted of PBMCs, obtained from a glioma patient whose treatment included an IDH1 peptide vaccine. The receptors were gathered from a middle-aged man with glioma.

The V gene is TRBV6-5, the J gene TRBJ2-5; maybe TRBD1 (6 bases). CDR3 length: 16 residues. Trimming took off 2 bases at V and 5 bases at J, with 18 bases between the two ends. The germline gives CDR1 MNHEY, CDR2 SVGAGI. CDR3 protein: CASSYNVQLRGETQYF. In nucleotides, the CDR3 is TGTGCCAGCAGTTACAATGTCCAATTAAGGGGGGAGACCCAGTACTTC.

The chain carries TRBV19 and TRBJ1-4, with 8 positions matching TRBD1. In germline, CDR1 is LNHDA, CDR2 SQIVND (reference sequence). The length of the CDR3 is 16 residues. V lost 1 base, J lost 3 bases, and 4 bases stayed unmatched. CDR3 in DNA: TGTGCCAGTAGTATAGGGGACAGGACCTCTAATGAAAAACTGTTTTTT. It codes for CASSIGDRTSNEKLFF.

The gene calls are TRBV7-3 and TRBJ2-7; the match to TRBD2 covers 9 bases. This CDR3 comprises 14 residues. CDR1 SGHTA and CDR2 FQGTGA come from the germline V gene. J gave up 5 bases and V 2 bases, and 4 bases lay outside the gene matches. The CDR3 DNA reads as TGTGCCAGCAGCTTAGGCGGGGGGGACAACGAGCAGTACTTC. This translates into CASSLGGGDNEQYF.

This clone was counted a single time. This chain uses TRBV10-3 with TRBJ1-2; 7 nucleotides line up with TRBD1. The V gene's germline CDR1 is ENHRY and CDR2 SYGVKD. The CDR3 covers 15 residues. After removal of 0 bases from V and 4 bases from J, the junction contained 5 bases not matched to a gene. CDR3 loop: CAISESDREAYGYTF. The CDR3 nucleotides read TGTGCCATCAGTGAGTCCGACAGGGAGGCCTATGGCTACACCTTC.

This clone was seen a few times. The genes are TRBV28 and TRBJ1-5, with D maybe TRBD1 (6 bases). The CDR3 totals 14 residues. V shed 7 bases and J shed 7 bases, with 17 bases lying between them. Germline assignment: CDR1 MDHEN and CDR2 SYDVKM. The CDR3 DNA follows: TGTGCCAGCATGGGCAGGGGCCCTTGGCAGCCCCAGCATTTT. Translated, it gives CASMGRGPWQPQHF.

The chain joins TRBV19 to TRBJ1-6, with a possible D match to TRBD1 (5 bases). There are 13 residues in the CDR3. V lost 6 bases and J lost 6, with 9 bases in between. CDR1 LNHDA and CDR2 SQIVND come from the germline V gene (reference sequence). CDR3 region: CASSPGGNSPLHF. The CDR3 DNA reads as TGTGCCAGTAGCCCGGGGGGTAATTCACCCCTCCACTTT.

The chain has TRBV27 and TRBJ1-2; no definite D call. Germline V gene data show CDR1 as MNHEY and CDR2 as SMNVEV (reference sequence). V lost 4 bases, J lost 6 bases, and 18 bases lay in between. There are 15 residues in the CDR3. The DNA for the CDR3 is TGTGCCAGCAGTTCATCATACCAGACTCGTCATGGCTACACCTTC. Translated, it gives CASSSSYQTRHGYTF.

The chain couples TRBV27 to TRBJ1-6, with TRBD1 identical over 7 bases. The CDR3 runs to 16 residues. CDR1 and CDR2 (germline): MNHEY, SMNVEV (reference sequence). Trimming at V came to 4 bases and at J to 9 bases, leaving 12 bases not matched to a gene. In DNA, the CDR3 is TGTGCCAGCAGTTCTAATCTGGGCAGGGGGAGTTCACCCCTCCACTTT. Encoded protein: CASSSNLGRGSSPLHF.

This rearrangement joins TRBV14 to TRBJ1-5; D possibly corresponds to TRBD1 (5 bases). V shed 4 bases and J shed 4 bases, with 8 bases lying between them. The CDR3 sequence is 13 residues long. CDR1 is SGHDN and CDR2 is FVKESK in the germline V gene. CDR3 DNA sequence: TGTGCCAGCAGCCGGAGGGGAAATCAGCCCCAGCATTTT. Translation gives CASSRRGNQPQHF. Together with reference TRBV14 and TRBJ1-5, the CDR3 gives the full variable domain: EAGVTQFPSHSVIEKGQTVTLRCDPISGHDNLYWYRRVMGKEIKFLLHFVKESKQDESGMPNNRFLAERTGGTYSTLKVQPAELEDSGVYFCASSRRGNQPQHFGDGTRLSIL.

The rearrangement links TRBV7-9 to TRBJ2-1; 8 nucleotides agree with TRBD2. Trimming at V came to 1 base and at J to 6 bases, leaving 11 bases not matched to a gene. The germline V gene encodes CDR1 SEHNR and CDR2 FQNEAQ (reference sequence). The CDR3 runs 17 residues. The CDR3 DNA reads TGTGCCAGCAGCTTAGGACGAGGAACGGGGGGGCCCAATGAGCAGTTCTTC. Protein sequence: CASSLGRGTGGPNEQFF.

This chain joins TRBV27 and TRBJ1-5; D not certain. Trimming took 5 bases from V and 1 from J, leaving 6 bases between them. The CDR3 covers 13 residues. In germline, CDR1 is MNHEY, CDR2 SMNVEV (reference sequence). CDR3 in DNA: TGTGCCAGCAGTCCTAACAGCAATCAGCCCCAGCATTTT. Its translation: CASSPNSNQPQHF.

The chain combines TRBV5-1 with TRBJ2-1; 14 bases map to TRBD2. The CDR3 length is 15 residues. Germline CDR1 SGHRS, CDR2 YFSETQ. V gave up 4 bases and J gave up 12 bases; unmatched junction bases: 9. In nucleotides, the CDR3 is TGCGCCAGCAGCCTGACTAGCGGGGGGGCCCAGGGGCAGTTCTTC. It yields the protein CASSLTSGGAQGQFF.

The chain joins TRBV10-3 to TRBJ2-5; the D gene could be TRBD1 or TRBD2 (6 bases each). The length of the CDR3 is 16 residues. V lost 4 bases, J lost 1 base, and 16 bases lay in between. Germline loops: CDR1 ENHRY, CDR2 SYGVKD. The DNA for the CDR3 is TGTGCCATCAGTGGGGGGGCTAGCACTTCCCAAGAGACCCAGTACTTC. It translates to CAISGGASTSQETQYF.

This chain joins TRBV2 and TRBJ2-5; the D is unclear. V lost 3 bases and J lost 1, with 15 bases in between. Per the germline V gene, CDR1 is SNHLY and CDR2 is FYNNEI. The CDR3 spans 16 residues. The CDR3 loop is CASSDLVGSRQETQYF. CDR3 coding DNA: TGTGCCAGCAGTGATCTTGTCGGCAGCCGCCAAGAGACCCAGTACTTC.

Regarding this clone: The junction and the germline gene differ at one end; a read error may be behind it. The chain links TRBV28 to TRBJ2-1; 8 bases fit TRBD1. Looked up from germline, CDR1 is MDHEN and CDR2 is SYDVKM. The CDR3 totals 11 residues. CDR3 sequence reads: CASSRGQGILF. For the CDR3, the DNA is TGTGCCAGCAGTCGCGGACAGGGTATTCTCTTC.

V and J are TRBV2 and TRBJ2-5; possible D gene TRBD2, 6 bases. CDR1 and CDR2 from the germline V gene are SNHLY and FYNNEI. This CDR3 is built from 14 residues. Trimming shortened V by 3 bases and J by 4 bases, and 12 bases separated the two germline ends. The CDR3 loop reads CASSETQGGETQYF. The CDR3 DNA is TGTGCCAGCAGTGAGACCCAGGGAGGAGAGACCCAGTACTTC. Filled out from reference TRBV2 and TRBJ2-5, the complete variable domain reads EPEVTQTPSHQVTQMGQEVILRCVPISNHLYFYWYRQILGQKVEFLVSFYNNEISEKSEIFDDQFSVERPDGSNFTLKIRSTKLEDSAMYFCASSETQGGETQYFGPGTRLLVL.